This passage covers 32 T cell receptor beta chains from one sample sequenced in a study of cytomegalovirus exposure and HLA in healthy donors. PCR primers comprised 60 Vbeta and 13 Jbeta primers. The method was immunoSEQ multiplex PCR; TCRdb's version includes in-frame clones alone and lacks a portion of them. The sample records around 140,000 clones, less than 10% being singletons. The sequenced sample was PBMCs. These receptors were obtained from a man in his fifties or sixties in good health and CMV-seronegative.

Only a few counts were recorded for this clone. The rearrangement links TRBV5-1 to TRBJ2-7; 7 nucleotides align to TRBD2. Trimming cost V 3 bases and J 2 bases; bases outside gene matches: 11. The CDR3 loop spans 16 amino acids. The germline V gene has CDR1 SGHRS and CDR2 YFSETQ. CDR3 sequence reads: CASSSLPAAGPYEQYF. The CDR3 DNA sequence: TGCGCCAGCAGCTCCCTCCCGGCAGCGGGGCCCTACGAGCAGTACTTC.

The chain carries TRBV29-1 and TRBJ1-2; the D gene is possibly TRBD1 (5 bases). The length of the CDR3 is 13 residues. Germline V lookup: CDR1 SQVTM, CDR2 ANQGSEA. V dropped 5 bases and J dropped 2 bases, with 12 bases sitting between them. In DNA, the CDR3 is TGCAGCGTTCTACTTGGGGGGAACTATGGCTACACCTTC. This gives the protein CSVLLGGNYGYTF. The full variable domain, completed using reference TRBV29-1 and TRBJ1-2, is SAVISQKPSRDICQRGTSLTIQCQVDSQVTMMFWYRQQPGQSLTLIATANQGSEATYESGFVIDKFPISRPNLTFSTLTVSNMSPEDSSIYLCSVLLGGNYGYTFGSGTRLTVV.

This clone was counted a few times. V usage is TRBV11-2 and J usage is TRBJ1-2; 11 bases are shared with TRBD1. The CDR3 extends over 15 amino acids. With V trimmed by 5 bases and J by 2 bases, 4 bases remained unmatched. CDR1 and CDR2 from the germline V gene are SGHAT and FQNNGV. The CDR3, as DNA: TGTGCCAGCAGCCCCCGGGACAGGGGGAACTATGGCTACACCTTC. Its protein is CASSPRDRGNYGYTF.

The chain employs TRBV19 and TRBJ2-3; 9 bases align to TRBD2. The V and J ends lost 1 base and 3 bases, in that order; junction bases with no gene match: 8. Germline V CDR1 and CDR2: LNHDA, SQIVND (reference sequence). This CDR3 region has 17 residues. CDR3 nucleotides: TGTGCCAGTAGTATAGGCCTAGCGGGATTGGGTACAGATACGCAGTATTTT. Translating gives CASSIGLAGLGTDTQYF.

This clone was picked up a small number of times. The chain is built from TRBV6-1 and TRBJ2-5, with 8 bases identical to TRBD1. V was clipped by 0 bases and J by 5 bases; unmatched bases: 5. The V gene's germline CDR1 is MNHNS and CDR2 SASEGT. The CDR3 covers 15 residues. The CDR3 protein is CASSEAGTGGETQYF. In DNA form, the CDR3 reads TGTGCCAGCAGTGAAGCAGGGACAGGCGGGGAGACCCAGTACTTC.

This clone was detected only a few times. V and J are TRBV5-1 and TRBJ1-5; no reliable D call. Germline V gene sequence: CDR1 SGHRS, CDR2 YFSETQ. The CDR3 covers 16 residues. Trimming removed 0 bases at V and 0 bases at J, with 10 bases between. CDR3 residues: CASSLAGDHSNQPQHF. The CDR3 nucleotides are TGCGCCAGCAGCTTGGCTGGAGACCATAGCAATCAGCCCCAGCATTTT. The full variable domain, in which reference TRBV5-1 and TRBJ1-5 provide the parts outside the CDR3, is KAGVTQTPRYLIKTRGQQVTLSCSPISGHRSVSWYQQTPGQGLQFLFEYFSETQRNKGNFPGRFSGRQFSNSRSEMNVSTLELGDSALYLCASSLAGDHSNQPQHFGDGTRLSIL.

This chain connects TRBV4-1 to TRBJ2-3, with D perhaps TRBD2 (5 bases). This CDR3 contains 15 residues. V was cut by 1 base and J by 0 bases, with 8 bases left in between. Per germline, CDR1 MGHRA and CDR2 YSYEKL. CDR3 sequence reads: CASSQVGASTDTQYF. CDR3 coding DNA: TGCGCCAGCAGCCAAGTGGGAGCTAGCACAGATACGCAGTATTTT.

This clone was picked up a small number of times. The sample carries other DNA sequences with the same CDR3. V is TRBV5-1 and J is TRBJ1-2; 9 bases match TRBD1. The CDR3 sequence is 14 residues long. Per germline, CDR1 SGHRS and CDR2 YFSETQ. Trimming at V came to 4 bases and at J to 3 bases, leaving 4 bases not matched to a gene. The CDR3 DNA follows: TGCGCCAGCAGCCTTCGACAGGGGGACTATGGCTACACCTTC. This sequence encodes CASSLRQGDYGYTF.

J is TRBJ2-5 and V is TRBV5-1; D might be TRBD1 (5 bases). There are 12 residues in the CDR3. Per the germline V gene, CDR1 is SGHRS and CDR2 is YFSETQ. V lost 5 bases to trimming and J lost 4 bases, with 9 bases between them. In DNA, the CDR3 is TGCGCCAGCAGTTTCAGGGTAGAGACCCAGTACTTC. Translated, it gives CASSFRVETQYF.

In this sample, this clone turned up a few times. The chain recombines TRBV10-2 with TRBJ2-7, with 8 nucleotides matching TRBD2. The trim removed 3 bases at V and 5 bases at J, leaving 3 bases unmatched. CDR1 is WSHSY and CDR2 is SAAADI in the germline V gene. This CDR3 has 13 residues. This CDR3 is CASSELAVHEQYF. The CDR3 DNA sequence: TGCGCCAGCAGTGAACTAGCGGTCCACGAGCAGTACTTC.

The chain joins TRBV5-1 to TRBJ1-5; D not certain. The CDR3 sequence is 14 residues long. CDR1 and CDR2 (germline): SGHRS, YFSETQ. Trimming shortened V by 1 base and J by 2 bases, and 7 bases separated the two germline ends. The CDR3 sequence: CASSLYAGNQPQHF. In nucleotides, the CDR3 is TGCGCCAGCAGCTTGTACGCGGGCAATCAGCCCCAGCATTTT.

This clone has a handful of counts. The V gene is TRBV10-2, the J gene TRBJ2-5; TRBD1 matches 9 bases. Trimming removed 6 bases from V and 5 bases from J; junction bases left unmatched: 10. From germline, CDR1 is WSHSY and CDR2 SAAADI. This CDR3 spans 15 amino acids. The CDR3 protein is CASRPTGGGLETQYF. CDR3 sequence (DNA): TGCGCCAGCAGACCGACAGGGGGGGGCCTGGAGACCCAGTACTTC.

This CDR3 reads CASSLGSRLRGETQYF. The CDR3 coding sequence is TGTGCCAGCAGCTTGGGGTCTAGACTCCGGGGAGAGACCCAGTACTTC. V usage is TRBV5-8 and J usage is TRBJ2-5, with a weak D call TRBD2 (5 bases). CDR3 length: 16 residues. Germline V gene data show CDR1 as SGHTS and CDR2 as YDEGEE. Trimming removed 0 bases from V and 4 bases from J, with 16 bases in between.

V usage is TRBV25-1 and J usage is TRBJ2-5; D is possibly TRBD1 (6 bases). CDR1 is MGHDK and CDR2 is SYGVNS in the germline V gene. V was cut by 3 bases and J by 4 bases, with 15 bases left in between. This CDR3 has 15 amino acids. The CDR3 loop is CASSDLRGAGETQYF. CDR3 DNA: TGTGCCAGCAGTGACCTCAGGGGAGCAGGAGAGACCCAGTACTTC.

The CDR3 DNA follows: TGTGCCAGCAGCTCCTTAGACAGGGGGGTGGCTGAAGCTTTCTTT. This codes for CASSSLDRGVAEAFF. This rearrangement joins TRBV7-6 to TRBJ1-1, with 9 bases lining up with TRBD1. CDR1 SGHVS and CDR2 FNYEAQ come from the germline V gene. The CDR3 has 15 residues. Trimming cost V 4 bases and J 6 bases; bases outside gene matches: 9.

This clone turned up a few times. This chain links TRBV19 with TRBJ2-3, with a weak D call TRBD2 (6 bases). The V and J ends lost 9 bases and 6 bases respectively, with 10 bases between them. The CDR3 has 11 residues. CDR1 LNHDA and CDR2 SQIVND come from the germline V gene (reference sequence). The CDR3 DNA follows: TGTGCCAGCCTCCGGGGGGATACGCAGTATTTT. Amino acids: CASLRGDTQYF.

A few counts support this clone. The J gene is TRBJ1-1, the V gene TRBV6-5; 8 bases are shared with TRBD1. J was trimmed by 1 base and V by 5 bases; bases with no gene match: 6. Looked up from germline, CDR1 is MNHEY and CDR2 is SVGAGI. There are 15 residues in the CDR3. In DNA, the CDR3 is TGTGCCAGCAGTCCGTTTGACAGGGGGAACACTGAAGCTTTCTTT. Translating gives CASSPFDRGNTEAFF.

The chain links TRBV30 to TRBJ2-3; D might be TRBD2 (7 bases). The germline V gene encodes CDR1 GTSNPN and CDR2 SVGIG (reference sequence). CDR3 length: 15 residues. Trimming left V 3 bases short and J 3 bases short, with 16 bases between. CDR3 amino acids: CAWRGAGEVTDTQYF. CDR3 DNA sequence: TGTGCCTGGAGGGGGGCGGGGGAGGTAACAGATACGCAGTATTTT.

In this sample, this clone turned up a few times. CDR3 residues: CASSPKLAYEQYF. The CDR3 bases are TGTGCCAGCAGTCCCAAGCTAGCGTACGAGCAGTACTTC. The V and J genes are TRBV27 and TRBJ2-7, with D perhaps TRBD2 (6 bases). Trimming pared 5 bases from V and 4 bases from J, leaving 12 bases between. The CDR3 is 13 amino acids. Per germline, CDR1 MNHEY and CDR2 SMNVEV (reference sequence).

To note about this clone: Other DNA variants within this sample encode the same CDR3. The V and J genes are TRBV19 and TRBJ2-5; D is ambiguous. V was clipped by 4 bases and J by 4 bases, with 4 bases between them. The CDR3 loop spans 11 amino acids. CDR1 is LNHDA, CDR2 SQIVND, per germline (reference sequence). The CDR3 sequence: CASSTRETQYF. The DNA of the CDR3 is TGTGCCAGTAGTACTCGAGAGACCCAGTACTTC.

This clone was seen only a few times. The rearrangement joins TRBV6-5 to TRBJ2-1; 7 bases are shared with TRBD1. Germline lookup yields CDR1 MNHEY and CDR2 SVGAGI. With 4 bases clipped from V and 4 bases from J, the junction kept 10 bases outside the gene matches. The CDR3 length is 16 residues. CDR3 DNA sequence: TGTGCCAGCAGTTTGTCGACAGGGCTTATTTACAATGAGCAGTTCTTC. Protein: CASSLSTGLIYNEQFF.

V and J are TRBV5-1 and TRBJ2-7; TRBD2 might be the D (6 bases). Per the germline V gene, CDR1 is SGHRS and CDR2 is YFSETQ. Trimming shortened V by 0 bases and J by 5 bases, and 9 bases separated the two germline ends. The CDR3 is 13 amino acids. CDR3 loop: CASSLVGGDEQYF. The CDR3 DNA reads TGCGCCAGCAGCTTGGTTGGCGGGGACGAGCAGTACTTC. Together with reference TRBV5-1 and TRBJ2-7, the CDR3 gives the full variable domain: KAGVTQTPRYLIKTRGQQVTLSCSPISGHRSVSWYQQTPGQGLQFLFEYFSETQRNKGNFPGRFSGRQFSNSRSEMNVSTLELGDSALYLCASSLVGGDEQYFGPGTRLTVT.

This chain joins TRBV28 and TRBJ2-4, with 9 bases matching TRBD1. This CDR3 has 16 residues. V dropped 5 bases and J dropped 1; count of bases not matched to a gene: 6. CDR1 is MDHEN, CDR2 SYDVKM, per germline. The CDR3 DNA reads TGTGCCAGCAGTCCCTACAGGGGGCACGCCAAAAACATTCAGTACTTC. Encoded protein: CASSPYRGHAKNIQYF. The full variable domain, in which reference TRBV28 and TRBJ2-4 provide the parts outside the CDR3, is DVKVTQSSRYLVKRTGEKVFLECVQDMDHENMFWYRQDPGLGLRLIYFSYDVKMKEKGDIPEGYSVSREKKERFSLILESASTNQTSMYLCASSPYRGHAKNIQYFGAGTRLSVL.

The CDR3 nucleotides read TGTGCCAGCACAACAGTAGGCAGCTACACCTTC. Translation gives CASTTVGSYTF. The chain couples TRBV2 to TRBJ1-2; D is undetermined. The CDR3 spans 11 residues. V gave up 7 bases and J gave up 9 bases, with 12 bases separating them. Germline loops: CDR1 SNHLY, CDR2 FYNNEI.

The chain uses TRBV21-1 and TRBJ1-2; the table names TRBD1, a call not compared with the DNA. TRBV21-1 is a known pseudogene. The CDR3 length is 16 residues. The CDR3 DNA reads as TGTGCCAGCAGCGCCCAGGGGGGACAGGGGTACTATGGCTACACCTTC. Translated, it gives CASSAQGGQGYYGYTF.

This clone showed up just a few times. V and J are TRBV29-1 and TRBJ1-1; 7 nucleotides line up with TRBD1. With 5 bases clipped from V and 4 bases from J, the junction kept 4 bases outside the gene matches. The CDR3 covers 12 residues. CDR1 is SQVTM, CDR2 ANQGSEA, per germline. The CDR3 region has the DNA TGCAGCGTTACCGACAGGGCCACTGAAGCTTTCTTT. Residues: CSVTDRATEAFF.

In this sample, this clone turned up a few times. This rearrangement joins TRBV5-4 to TRBJ2-7, with D possibly being TRBD1 (6 bases). This CDR3 has 14 residues. Trimming stripped 0 bases from V and 5 bases from J, with 12 bases between. In germline, CDR1 is SGHNT, CDR2 YYREEE (reference sequence). The CDR3 coding sequence is TGTGCCAGCAGCTTGGCCTCAGGGGTGGACGAGCAGTACTTC. Translation gives CASSLASGVDEQYF. The whole variable domain, filled in from reference TRBV5-4 and TRBJ2-7, reads ETGVTQSPTHLIKTRGQQVTLRCSSQSGHNTVSWYQQALGQGPQFIFQYYREEENGRGNFPPRFSGLQFPNYSSELNVNALELDDSALYLCASSLASGVDEQYFGPGTRLTVT.

The chain couples TRBV19 to TRBJ1-1, with no clear D. From germline, CDR1 is LNHDA and CDR2 SQIVND (reference sequence). The V end was cut by 0 bases, the J end by 11 bases, with 16 bases between. The CDR3 sequence is 14 residues long. The DNA for the CDR3 is TGTGCCAGTAGTATAGATAGAGGAGGGAGTGGTGCTTTCTTT. Translating it yields CASSIDRGGSGAFF.

Only a few counts were recorded for this clone. The chain links TRBV10-2 to TRBJ2-1; D perhaps matches TRBD2 (6 bases). Trimming stripped 6 bases from V and 0 bases from J, with 12 bases between. The germline CDR1 and CDR2 sequences are WSHSY and SAAADI. This CDR3 has 15 residues. The CDR3 DNA reads TGCGCCAGCAGCCGGACTAAAAACTCCTACAATGAGCAGTTCTTC. This sequence encodes CASSRTKNSYNEQFF.

The rearrangement uses TRBV9 and TRBJ2-7; 7 bases line up with TRBD1. CDR1 is SGDLS, CDR2 YYNGEE, per germline. The CDR3 loop spans 13 amino acids. The trim removed 7 bases at V and 6 bases at J, leaving 10 bases unmatched. The CDR3 protein is CASGNTGDGEQYF. CDR3 bases: TGTGCCAGCGGAAACACAGGGGACGGCGAGCAGTACTTC.

This chain links TRBV11-3 with TRBJ2-1; TRBD1 matches at 11 bases. The CDR3 spans 15 residues. CDR1 is SGHNT, CDR2 YENEEA, per germline. The trim removed 4 bases at V and 7 bases at J, leaving 6 bases unmatched. The CDR3 reads CASSSRGTGGNEQFF. The DNA for the CDR3 is TGTGCCAGCAGCTCCCGTGGGACAGGGGGGAATGAGCAGTTCTTC. Filled out from reference TRBV11-3 and TRBJ2-1, the complete variable domain reads EAGVVQSPRYKIIEKKQPVAFWCNPISGHNTLYWYLQNLGQGPELLIRYENEEAVDDSQLPKDRFSAERLKGVDSTLKIQPAELGDSAVYLCASSSRGTGGNEQFFGPGTRLTVL.

This clone was detected a few times. The rearrangement joins TRBV6-4 to TRBJ2-3; 9 bases match TRBD2. This CDR3 spans 15 amino acids. V shed 0 bases, J shed 4 bases, and the junction held 2 bases outside the gene matches. CDR1 and CDR2 (germline): MRHNA, SNTAGT. The CDR3 region has the DNA TGTGCCAGCAGTGACTCCCTAGCGGGGCCAGATACGCAGTATTTT. Protein: CASSDSLAGPDTQYF.